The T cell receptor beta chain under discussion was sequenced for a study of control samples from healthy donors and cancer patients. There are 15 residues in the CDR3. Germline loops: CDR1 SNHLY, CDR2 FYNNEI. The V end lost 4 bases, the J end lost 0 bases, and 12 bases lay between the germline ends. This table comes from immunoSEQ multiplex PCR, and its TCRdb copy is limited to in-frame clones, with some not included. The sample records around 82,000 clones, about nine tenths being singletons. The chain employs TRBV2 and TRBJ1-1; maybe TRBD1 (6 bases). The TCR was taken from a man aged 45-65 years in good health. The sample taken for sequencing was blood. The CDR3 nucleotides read TGTGCCAGCAGTGGCGGACAGAAGATGAACACTGAAGCTTTCTTT. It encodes CASSGGQKMNTEAFF.